This TCR beta chain was sequenced for a study of Ad26.COV2.S vaccination and SARS-CoV-2 variants. About the research overall: In the study, Ad26.COV2.S was injected intramuscularly once, or twice 56 days apart. Findings and caveats of the study: After vaccination, reports described spike-specific CD8+ and CD4+ T cell responses as showing substantial breadth.

V shed 6 bases and J shed 4 bases, with 9 bases lying between them. Germline-derived CDR1 and CDR2 are MNHEY and SVGAGI. The CDR3 is made up of 13 amino acids. This sample's treatment: roughly 19 received Ad26.COV2.S at low or high dose, single or two shots; about 5 received placebo; per-sample allocation not given. Sampling took place 63 days after the first vaccine or placebo injection. Donation came from an adult in Boston who was aged 18-55 years. Vaccination used an Ad26 vector expressing Wuhan-strain SARS-CoV-2 spike. Concerning this clone itself: The antigen remains unidentified.

Measured with immunoSEQ multiplex PCR; TCRdb has only the in-frame clones, and not every one. The table lists fewer than 900,000 clones, about 90% of them singletons, with about 1.5% in the top ten. The sample here was peripheral blood, taken in a trial of Ad26.COV2.S vaccine versus placebo. This clonotype originated in a person aged 18-65 years who received the Ad26.COV2.S COVID-19 vaccine or a placebo. The V call is TRBV6-5, the J call TRBJ2-2; D is possibly TRBD1 or TRBD2 (5 bases each). CDR3: CASSRGSTGELFF. The CDR3 region has the DNA TGTGCCAGCAGCCGGGGCTCCACCGGGGAGCTGTTTTTT.